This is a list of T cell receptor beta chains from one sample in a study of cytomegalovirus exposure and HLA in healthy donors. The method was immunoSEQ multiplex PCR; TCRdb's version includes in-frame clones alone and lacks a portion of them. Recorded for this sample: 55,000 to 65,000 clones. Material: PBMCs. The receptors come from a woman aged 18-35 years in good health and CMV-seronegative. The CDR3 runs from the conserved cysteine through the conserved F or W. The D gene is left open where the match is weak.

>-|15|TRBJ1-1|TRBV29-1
CSERPTGTPNTEAFF
TGCAGCGAACGCCCAACCGGGACACCGAACACTGAAGCTTTCTTT
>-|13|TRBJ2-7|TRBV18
CASSPPNSGEQYF
TGTGCCAGCTCACCACCGAATTCGGGGGAGCAGTACTTC
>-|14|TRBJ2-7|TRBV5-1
CASSAMGPAYEQYF
TGCGCCAGCAGCGCCATGGGGCCGGCCTACGAGCAGTACTTC
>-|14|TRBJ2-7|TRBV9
CASSVAGNFNEQYF
TGTGCCAGCAGCGTGGCAGGGAATTTCAACGAGCAGTACTTC
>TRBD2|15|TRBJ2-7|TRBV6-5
CASSPWTSGKYEQYF
TGTGCCAGCAGTCCATGGACTAGCGGAAAATACGAGCAGTACTTC
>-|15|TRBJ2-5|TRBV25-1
CASSETRTTSGTQYF
TGTGCCAGCAGTGAAACTAGGACTACTTCAGGGACCCAGTACTTC
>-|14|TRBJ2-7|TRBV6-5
CASSYSWDNYEQYF
TGTGCCAGCAGTTACTCTTGGGACAACTACGAGCAGTACTTC
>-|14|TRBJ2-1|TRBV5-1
CASSLSGANNEQFF
TGCGCCAGCAGCTTGAGTGGAGCTAACAATGAGCAGTTCTTC
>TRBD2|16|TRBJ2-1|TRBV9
CASSVTGTSGAGEQFF
TGTGCCAGCAGCGTTACCGGGACTAGCGGGGCCGGTGAGCAGTTCTTC
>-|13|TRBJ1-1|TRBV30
CAWSLIRNTEAFF
TGTGCCTGGAGTTTGATTAGGAACACTGAAGCTTTCTTT
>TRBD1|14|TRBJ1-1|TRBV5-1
CASSGGQGNTEAFF
TGCGCCAGCAGCGGAGGACAGGGGAACACTGAAGCTTTCTTT
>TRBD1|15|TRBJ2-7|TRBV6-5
CASSPRDRGHYEQYF
TGTGCCAGCAGTCCCCGGGACAGGGGGCACTACGAGCAGTACTTC
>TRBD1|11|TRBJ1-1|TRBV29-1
CSFRTGVEAFF
TGCAGCTTTCGGACAGGAGTCGAAGCTTTCTTT
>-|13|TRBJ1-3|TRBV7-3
CASSSEVGNTIYF
TGTGCCAGCAGTTCAGAGGTTGGAAACACCATATATTTT
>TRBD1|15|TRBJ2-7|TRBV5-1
CASSSGTGGLREQYF
TGCGCCAGCAGCTCCGGGACAGGGGGTCTTCGCGAGCAGTACTTC
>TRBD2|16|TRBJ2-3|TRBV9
CASSVEAGGGTDTQYF
TGTGCCAGCAGCGTAGAGGCGGGAGGGGGCACAGATACGCAGTATTTT
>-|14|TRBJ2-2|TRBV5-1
CASSLSRGTGELFF
TGCGCCAGCAGCTTGAGCAGGGGCACCGGGGAGCTGTTTTTT
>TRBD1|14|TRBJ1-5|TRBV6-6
CASSRQGADQPQHF
TGTGCCAGCAGCAGACAGGGGGCAGATCAGCCCCAGCATTTT
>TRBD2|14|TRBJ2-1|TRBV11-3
CATQREGWGHEQFF
TGTGCCACCCAGCGGGAAGGGTGGGGCCATGAGCAGTTCTTC
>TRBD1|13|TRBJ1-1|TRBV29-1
CSGKQGVNTEAFF
TGCAGCGGAAAACAGGGGGTAAACACTGAAGCTTTCTTT
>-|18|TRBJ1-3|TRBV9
CASSVDPSLAGSSNTIYF
TGTGCCAGCAGCGTAGACCCCTCCCTGGCAGGGTCTTCGAACACCATATATTTT
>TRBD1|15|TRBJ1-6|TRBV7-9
CASSLEGQVSPPLHF
TGTGCCAGCAGCTTAGAGGGACAGGTTAGCCCACCCCTACACTTT
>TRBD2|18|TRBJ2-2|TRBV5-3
CARSLFQASGRGTGELFF
TGTGCCAGAAGTCTCTTTCAGGCCAGCGGGAGAGGAACCGGGGAGCTGTTTTTT
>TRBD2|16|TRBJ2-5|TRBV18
CASSPLGGGDQETQYF
TGTGCCAGCTCACCGTTAGGTGGGGGGGACCAAGAGACCCAGTACTTC
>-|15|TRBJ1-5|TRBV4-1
CASSQQGLSNQPQHF
TGCGCCAGCAGCCAACAGGGGTTAAGCAATCAGCCCCAGCATTTT
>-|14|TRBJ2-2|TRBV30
CAWSQPGATGELFF
TGTGCCTGGAGCCAACCAGGGGCCACCGGGGAGCTGTTTTTT
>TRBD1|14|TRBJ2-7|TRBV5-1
CASSQGQGIYEQYF
TGCGCCAGCAGCCAGGGACAGGGTATCTACGAGCAGTACTTC